The next 31 T cell receptor beta chains were all read from a single sample in a study of blood T cell repertoires in COVID-19. Clones were read by immunoSEQ multiplex PCR, and TCRdb kept only the in-frame ones, dropping some. Of roughly 210,000 clones listed, about nine tenths are singletons. The sequencing input was PBMCs or T cells enriched from blood (not recorded which). Source of these receptors: a man aged 25-40 years in a cohort exposed to, infected with or recovered from COVID-19 (not recorded which).

Remarks on this clone: The same CDR3 arises from other DNA sequences in this sample as well. This chain connects TRBV12-3 or TRBV12-4 to TRBJ2-5; TRBD1 might be the D (5 bases). The V and J ends lost 0 bases and 5 bases respectively, with 7 bases between them. The CDR3 length is 13 residues. The CDR3 sequence: CASSLAGVETQYF. CDR3 sequence (DNA): TGTGCCAGCAGTTTAGCAGGGGTCGAGACCCAGTACTTC.

The V call is TRBV6-5, the J call TRBJ2-5, with TRBD1 matching over 9 bases. This CDR3 is built from 15 residues. Germline CDR1 and CDR2: MNHEY and SVGAGI. V dropped 10 bases and J dropped 1; count of bases not matched to a gene: 10. Written as DNA, the CDR3 is TGTGCCACCCGTGGAGACAGGGGGTTCCAAGAGACCCAGTACTTC. This gives the protein CATRGDRGFQETQYF.

The chain has TRBV27 and TRBJ1-1; D may be TRBD1 (6 bases). The germline V gene encodes CDR1 MNHEY and CDR2 SMNVEV (reference sequence). Between the trimmed V and J ends, which lost 6 bases and 0 bases, there was a span of 14 bases. The CDR3 has 15 residues. The CDR3 loop is CASRSTDSLNTEAFF. The CDR3 bases are TGTGCCAGCAGATCGACGGACAGCTTGAACACTGAAGCTTTCTTT.

This chain links TRBV5-1 with TRBJ2-5, with 8 positions matching TRBD1. The germline V gene has CDR1 SGHRS and CDR2 YFSETQ. Trimming took 0 bases from V and 5 from J; bases not matched to a gene: 3. The CDR3 extends over 14 amino acids. The CDR3 nucleotides are TGCGCCAGCAGCTTGGGGGACAGGAGTGAGACCCAGTACTTC. It codes for CASSLGDRSETQYF.

The V gene is TRBV7-9, the J gene TRBJ1-3; 8 bases map to TRBD1. This CDR3 contains 16 residues. With V trimmed by 1 base and J by 0 bases, 2 bases remained unmatched. Germline V CDR1 and CDR2: SEHNR, FQNEAQ (reference sequence). This CDR3 is CASSLVGQASGNTIYF. In DNA form, the CDR3 reads TGTGCCAGCAGCTTAGTGGGACAGGCCTCTGGAAACACCATATATTTT.

This clone was counted once. The chain combines TRBV7-9 with TRBJ1-3, with 7 bases lining up with TRBD1. Germline V gives CDR1 SEHNR, CDR2 FQNEAQ (reference sequence). Trimming removed 7 bases from V and 0 bases from J; junction bases left unmatched: 9. CDR3 length: 16 amino acids. Here the CDR3 reads CASTPEGDSSGNTIYF. The CDR3 region has the DNA TGTGCCAGCACCCCCGAGGGGGACAGCTCTGGAAACACCATATATTTT.

A single count supports this clone. The chain employs TRBV27 and TRBJ2-6; D remains unclear. Per germline, CDR1 MNHEY and CDR2 SMNVEV (reference sequence). This CDR3 comprises 15 residues. The V end lost 2 bases, the J end lost 0 bases, and 5 bases lay between the germline ends. The DNA of the CDR3 is TGTGCCAGCAGTTTAGACAACTCTGGGGCCAACGTCCTGACTTTC. This codes for CASSLDNSGANVLTF.

The chain employs TRBV19 and TRBJ2-2, with unresolved D. The germline V gene has CDR1 LNHDA and CDR2 SQIVND (reference sequence). The CDR3 length is 15 residues. V lost 7 bases and J 6 bases, leaving 18 bases between the germline ends. CDR3 amino acids: CASTTPGTVSGELFF. The CDR3 bases are TGTGCCAGTACCACCCCAGGAACAGTATCCGGGGAGCTGTTTTTT.

The chain has TRBV11-2 and TRBJ1-1, with D perhaps TRBD1 (5 bases). The CDR3 runs to 15 residues. The V and J ends lost 2 bases and 5 bases respectively, with 15 bases between them. Germline CDR1 SGHAT, CDR2 FQNNGV. CDR3 coding DNA: TGTGCCAGCAGCTTACGTCCAGGAGGGGAAACTGAAGCTTTCTTT. Its protein is CASSLRPGGETEAFF.

V usage is TRBV27 and J usage is TRBJ2-1; 12 nucleotides match TRBD2. CDR3 size: 16 residues. Germline assignment: CDR1 MNHEY and CDR2 SMNVEV (reference sequence). Germline trimming cut 5 bases from V and 3 bases from J; bases unmatched to any gene: 5. This CDR3 is CASSPGLAGIYNEQFF. CDR3 nucleotides: TGTGCCAGCAGTCCAGGACTAGCGGGAATCTACAATGAGCAGTTCTTC.

The chain has TRBV7-2 and TRBJ1-1; D uncertain. CDR1 is SGHTA and CDR2 is FQGNSA in the germline V gene. The CDR3 is made up of 15 amino acids. Between the trimmed V and J ends, which lost 1 base and 0 bases, there was a span of 9 bases. The CDR3 region is CASSLVLRMNTEAFF. Written as DNA, the CDR3 is TGTGCCAGCAGCTTAGTACTGAGGATGAACACTGAAGCTTTCTTT.

This clone was recorded a few times. This chain connects TRBV28 to TRBJ1-5, with D perhaps TRBD1 (6 bases). The germline V gene encodes CDR1 MDHEN and CDR2 SYDVKM. This CDR3 spans 16 amino acids. Trimming removed 3 bases from V and 7 bases from J, with 19 bases in between. CDR3 sequence reads: CASSLRQVLESQPQHF. The CDR3 region has the DNA TGTGCCAGCAGTTTGAGACAGGTCCTCGAGAGCCAGCCCCAGCATTTT.

This rearrangement joins TRBV3-1 (or the pseudogene TRBV3-2) to TRBJ1-2; 8 nucleotides line up with TRBD1. The CDR3 contains 14 residues. The V and J ends lost 9 bases and 3 bases, in that order; junction bases with no gene match: 9. The germline gives CDR1 LGHDT, CDR2 YNNKEL (reference sequence). The CDR3 here is CARIGTGTYYGYTF. The CDR3 bases are TGTGCCAGAATAGGGACAGGAACATACTATGGCTACACCTTC.

The V and J genes are TRBV27 and TRBJ2-7; 7 bases are a match to TRBD1. CDR1 and CDR2 from the germline V gene are MNHEY and SMNVEV (reference sequence). This CDR3 contains 14 residues. J gave up 3 bases and V 3 bases, and 5 bases lay outside the gene matches. The CDR3 sequence is CASSFEYRGYEQYF. CDR3 DNA: TGTGCCAGCAGTTTCGAATACAGGGGCTACGAGCAGTACTTC.

CDR3 residues: CASSGAGLNTEAFF. The CDR3, as DNA: TGTGCCAGCAGTGGGGCAGGATTAAACACTGAAGCTTTCTTT. V gene TRBV2 combines with J gene TRBJ1-1, with D hard to call. Trimming removed 4 bases at V and 2 bases at J, with 11 bases between. The CDR3 runs 14 residues. CDR1 is SNHLY, CDR2 FYNNEI, per germline.

This chain joins TRBV7-6 and TRBJ2-7, with 7 bases fitting TRBD1. From germline, CDR1 is SGHVS and CDR2 FNYEAQ. Trimming removed 5 bases from V and 3 bases from J; junction bases left unmatched: 10. The CDR3 has 15 residues. The CDR3: CASSPLTGPDYEQYF. The DNA for the CDR3 is TGTGCCAGCAGCCCCCTGACAGGGCCGGACTACGAGCAGTACTTC.

The rearrangement joins TRBV18 to TRBJ1-5; no definite D call. Looked up from germline, CDR1 is KGHSH and CDR2 is LQKENI. Trimming took off 2 bases at V and 0 bases at J, with 8 bases between the two ends. The CDR3 sequence is 15 residues long. The CDR3: CASSPGRDSNQPQHF. The CDR3 DNA follows: TGTGCCAGCTCACCAGGACGGGATAGCAATCAGCCCCAGCATTTT.

The J gene is TRBJ2-7, the V gene TRBV28; 8 nucleotides line up with TRBD2. This CDR3 comprises 14 residues. Germline CDR1 and CDR2: MDHEN and SYDVKM. V gave up 6 bases and J gave up 5 bases; unmatched junction bases: 9. The CDR3 sequence: CASSRLGTRNEQYF. The CDR3 bases are TGTGCCAGCAGCCGTTTGGGGACTAGAAACGAGCAGTACTTC.

The chain has TRBV9 and TRBJ2-7; D perhaps matches TRBD2 (5 bases). Trimming removed 0 bases from V and 3 bases from J, with 7 bases in between. Germline loops: CDR1 SGDLS, CDR2 YYNGEE. The CDR3 has 13 amino acids. The CDR3 nucleotides read TGTGCCAGCAGCGTAGCTGCGGGCTACGAGCAGTACTTC. It specifies CASSVAAGYEQYF.

The rearrangement uses TRBV4-3 and TRBJ2-3; D possibly corresponds to TRBD1 (6 bases). Trimming shortened V by 1 base and J by 2 bases, and 13 bases separated the two germline ends. There are 16 residues in the CDR3. Germline V gives CDR1 LGHNA, CDR2 YSLEER. The CDR3 loop is CASSQVAGAVTDTQYF. In DNA form, the CDR3 reads TGCGCCAGCAGCCAAGTGGCAGGGGCCGTCACAGATACGCAGTATTTT.

This clone was detected once. CDR3 region: CASSQQGSEQFF. The CDR3 region has the DNA TGTGCCAGCAGTCAACAGGGTAGTGAGCAGTTCTTC. This chain joins TRBV28 and TRBJ2-1; TRBD1 might be the D (6 bases). Germline CDR1 MDHEN, CDR2 SYDVKM. There are 12 residues in the CDR3. V gave up 5 bases and J gave up 9 bases, with 11 bases separating them.

This clone has just one count. This chain uses TRBV18 with TRBJ1-5, with D perhaps matching TRBD1 (5 bases). This CDR3 comprises 15 residues. Germline assignment: CDR1 KGHSH and CDR2 LQKENI. Trimming cost V 6 bases and J 0 bases, with 12 bases left between them. CDR3: CASSPGGSSNQPQHF. The CDR3 DNA sequence: TGTGCCAGCTCTCCGGGGGGTTCTAGCAATCAGCCCCAGCATTTT.

V gene TRBV10-3 combines with J gene TRBJ2-3, with TRBD1 matching 7 bases. The CDR3 loop spans 16 amino acids. J was trimmed by 0 bases and V by 5 bases; bases with no gene match: 8. Germline V CDR1 and CDR2: ENHRY, SYGVKD. The CDR3 coding sequence is TGTGCCATCAGTCTAACAAGACAGGGTAGCACAGATACGCAGTATTTT. Translating gives CAISLTRQGSTDTQYF.

This clone appeared a few times. The genes are TRBV7-9 and TRBJ2-7; D unresolved. Germline V gene sequence: CDR1 SEHNR, CDR2 FQNEAQ (reference sequence). The CDR3 length is 12 residues. Deletions cut 2 bases from V and 7 bases from J, with 9 bases between. The DNA of the CDR3 is TGTGCCAGCAGCTTAAGCCTTTATGAGCAGTACTTC. Amino acids: CASSLSLYEQYF.

The chain couples TRBV14 to TRBJ1-5, with 10 bases aligning to TRBD1. The length of the CDR3 is 18 residues. V gave up 0 bases and J gave up 2 bases; unmatched junction bases: 7. Germline values: CDR1 SGHDN, CDR2 FVKESK. CDR3 region: CASSQDYRTGGRNQPQHF. CDR3 DNA sequence: TGTGCCAGCAGCCAAGATTACAGGACAGGGGGGCGCAATCAGCCCCAGCATTTT.

The chain links TRBV27 to TRBJ2-7; TRBD1 might be the D (5 bases). V dropped 0 bases and J dropped 5 bases, with 11 bases sitting between them. The germline gives CDR1 MNHEY, CDR2 SMNVEV (reference sequence). CDR3 length: 14 amino acids. CDR3 protein: CASSLSWQGNEQYF. In DNA form, the CDR3 reads TGTGCCAGCAGTTTATCGTGGCAGGGCAACGAGCAGTACTTC.

This chain uses TRBV4-1 with TRBJ2-7; TRBD2 agrees at 7 bases. Trimming cost V 1 base and J 0 bases; bases outside gene matches: 9. The CDR3 is made up of 17 amino acids. Germline lookup yields CDR1 MGHRA and CDR2 YSYEKL. The CDR3 DNA follows: TGCGCCAGCAGCCAAGTACTTGGGGAGGGACTCTCCTACGAGCAGTACTTC. This translates into CASSQVLGEGLSYEQYF.

The V gene is TRBV19, the J gene TRBJ1-2; the match to TRBD1 covers 7 bases. The CDR3 totals 15 residues. The V and J ends lost 2 bases and 4 bases, in that order; junction bases with no gene match: 7. Germline V gene sequence: CDR1 LNHDA, CDR2 SQIVND (reference sequence). The DNA for the CDR3 is TGTGCCAGTAGTATATCACAGGGGCTGGGCTATGGCTACACCTTC. It specifies CASSISQGLGYGYTF.

This chain uses TRBV27 with TRBJ1-2; 9 nucleotides match TRBD1. V lost 3 bases to trimming and J lost 4 bases; unmatched junction nucleotides: 3. CDR3 size: 14 residues. In germline, CDR1 is MNHEY, CDR2 SMNVEV (reference sequence). DNA for the CDR3: TGTGCCAGCAGTTTCGGGGACAGGGCCTATGGCTACACCTTC. It encodes CASSFGDRAYGYTF.

The chain combines TRBV24-1 with TRBJ1-5, with TRBD1 as a possible D gene (6 bases). The germline V gene encodes CDR1 KGHDR and CDR2 SFDVKD. This CDR3 spans 13 amino acids. Trimming cost V 12 bases and J 0 bases, with 11 bases left between them. The DNA for the CDR3 is TGTGCCGCCGGCAGGGGTAGCAATCAGCCCCAGCATTTT. The encoded protein is CAAGRGSNQPQHF.

V gene TRBV5-4 combines with J gene TRBJ2-7; weak D call: TRBD2 (6 bases). This CDR3 comprises 16 residues. V was trimmed by 0 bases and J by 0 bases, leaving 13 bases between them. Germline CDR1 is SGHNT and CDR2 is YYREEE (reference sequence). DNA for the CDR3: TGTGCCAGCAGCTTGGATCTAGCGACTAGCTCCTACGAGCAGTACTTC. Its translation: CASSLDLATSSYEQYF.